The following is a T cell receptor beta chain sequence with its context. Its target is unknown. V lost 0 bases and J lost 7, with 9 bases in between. Germline-derived CDR1 and CDR2 are MNHEY and SVGAGI. The length of the CDR3 is 14 residues. The data were obtained in a study of shared clonotypes between healthy human individuals. Study summary: Plates per donor: three CD4 naive, three CD4 memory, two CD8 naive, one CD8 memory.

Deep was the level at which the assay was run. TCRdb's copy holds only in-frame clones and misses some; the assay was immunoSEQ multiplex PCR. The profile covers 2 million to 2.5 million clones, with approximately 96% appearing a single time and around 0.13% taken by the ten largest. Study-wide findings and caveats: Shared across a few donors were around 5% of the naive CD4 clonotypes.

Sequencing was performed on naive CD4+ T cells sorted from blood. Stated subset: CD45RA+ positively selected. The V and J genes are TRBV6-5 and TRBJ2-2, with D tentatively TRBD2 (5 bases). This receptor was taken from a man between 18 and 29 years old in good health. The CDR3 sequence: CASSYSEEFGELFF. CDR3 DNA sequence: TGTGCCAGCAGTTACTCGGAGGAGTTCGGGGAGCTGTTTTTT.